These 14 T cell receptor beta chains came from one sample sequenced in a study of T cells in Graves' hyperthyroidism and ophthalmopathy. TCR beta CDR3 regions were amplified from RNA transcripts. Primed by the HTBI set, a first-round RT-PCR was run on the TCR CDR3. TCRdb redid the calling of the multiplex PCR reads with MiXCR, one entry per CDR3 protein. Seen here are more than 450,000 distinct CDR3 sequences, 14% observed once, and the top ten hold approximately 15%. Sequenced sample: blood. These receptors all come from a middle-aged woman with Graves' hyperthyroidism.

This clonotype was observed at least ten times. The chain links TRBV5-8 to TRBJ2-3; D possibly corresponds to TRBD1 (5 bases). Germline V lookup: CDR1 SGHTS, CDR2 YDEGEE. This CDR3 spans 15 amino acids. V lost 4 bases and J 4 bases, leaving 16 bases between the germline ends. CDR3 nucleotides: TGTGCCAGCAGCGAACAGGTCCTTAAAGCAGATACGCAGTATTTT. It yields the protein CASSEQVLKADTQYF.

The chain uses TRBV13 and TRBJ2-1; D might be TRBD1 (6 bases). V was shortened by 6 bases and J by 3 bases, with 12 bases between the two germline ends. This CDR3 has 14 amino acids. From germline, CDR1 is PRHDT and CDR2 FYEKMQ (reference sequence). CDR3 sequence: CASRQRQDYNEQFF. CDR3 sequence (DNA): TGTGCCAGCAGACAAAGACAGGACTACAATGAGCAGTTCTTC.

This clonotype has at least ten counts. This chain joins TRBV27 and TRBJ2-3, with TRBD2 matching 8 bases. CDR3 length: 20 residues. Germline loops: CDR1 MNHEY, CDR2 SMNVEV (reference sequence). Unmatched junction bases numbered 19, after V lost 5 bases and J lost 0 bases. The CDR3 bases are TGTGCCAGCAGTCCTGGACTAGCTGTATTCCCTGTACGTAGCACAGATACGCAGTATTTT. It translates to CASSPGLAVFPVRSTDTQYF.

This sequence joins TRBV5-1 and TRBJ2-6, with TRBD1 matching over 7 bases. CDR1 SGHRS and CDR2 YFSETQ come from the germline V gene. This CDR3 is 15 amino acids long. The V gene end was trimmed by 4 bases and the J gene end by 4 bases; junction bases not matched to a gene: 5. CDR3 sequence: CASSQTGTGANVLTF. The DNA of the CDR3 is TGCGCCAGCAGCCAGACAGGGACAGGGGCCAACGTCCTGACTTTC. The entire variable domain, with the rest obtained from reference TRBV5-1 and TRBJ2-6, is as follows: KAGVTQTPRYLIKTRGQQVTLSCSPISGHRSVSWYQQTPGQGLQFLFEYFSETQRNKGNFPGRFSGRQFSNSRSEMNVSTLELGDSALYLCASSQTGTGANVLTFGAGSRLTVL.

This rearrangement joins TRBV5-6 to TRBJ2-1; 11 nucleotides align to TRBD2. Per the germline V gene, CDR1 is SGHDT and CDR2 is YYEEEE. Trimming at V came to 0 bases and at J to 4 bases, leaving 15 bases not matched to a gene. The CDR3 is made up of 20 amino acids. The CDR3, as DNA: TGTGCCAGCAGCTTGGAAGGGTTTTCGACTAGCGGGATACCTTACAATGAGCAGTTCTTC. Translation: CASSLEGFSTSGIPYNEQFF.

This clonotype was recorded many times. The CDR3 region is CATSRPIGGDNEQFF. CDR3 bases: TGTGCCACCAGCAGACCCATCGGGGGGGACAATGAGCAGTTCTTC. The rearrangement joins TRBV15 to TRBJ2-1; 8 positions match TRBD2. The length of the CDR3 is 15 residues. The V segment lost 2 bases and the J segment 5 bases; nucleotides outside the gene matches: 5. Germline V gives CDR1 LNHNV, CDR2 YYDKDF (reference sequence).

In this sample, this clonotype turned up a few times. The rearrangement uses TRBV25-1 and TRBJ2-1; 10 bases are shared with TRBD1. Trimming at V came to 4 bases and at J to 5 bases, leaving 14 bases not matched to a gene. The CDR3 spans 18 residues. CDR1 and CDR2 (germline): MGHDK, SYGVNS. CDR3 nucleotides: TGTGCCAGCAGTGCCCTCATCGTCGTCGGACAGGGGGACAATGAGCAGTTCTTC. This sequence encodes CASSALIVVGQGDNEQFF. The full variable domain, its missing parts supplied by reference TRBV25-1 and TRBJ2-1, is EADIYQTPRYLVIGTGKKITLECSQTMGHDKMYWYQQDPGMELHLIHYSYGVNSTEKGDLSSESTVSRIRTEHFPLTLESARPSHTSQYLCASSALIVVGQGDNEQFFGPGTRLTVL.

This clonotype was counted a few times. The J gene is TRBJ1-1, the V gene TRBV19, with D hard to call. Trimming pared 5 bases from V and 1 base from J, leaving 14 bases between. The CDR3 has 15 amino acids. Germline-derived CDR1 and CDR2 are LNHDA and SQIVND (reference sequence). CDR3 loop: CASSPGRVKNTEAFF. CDR3 sequence (DNA): TGTGCCAGTAGTCCCGGCCGCGTGAAGAACACTGAAGCTTTCTTT.

Many counts were recorded for this clonotype. The gene calls are TRBV18 and TRBJ2-5; D perhaps matches TRBD2 (5 bases). The CDR3 has 13 amino acids. Looked up from germline, CDR1 is KGHSH and CDR2 is LQKENI. The V end was cut by 0 bases, the J end by 6 bases, with 8 bases between. Here the CDR3 reads CASSPPSGKTQYF. The DNA for the CDR3 is TGTGCCAGCTCACCACCCTCGGGAAAGACCCAGTACTTC.

Details on this clonotype: A single base separates this from a much larger clone, so it may be a read error. The genes are TRBV20-1 and TRBJ2-7; D possibly matches TRBD1 or TRBD2 (5 bases each). The CDR3 is made up of 15 amino acids. CDR1 is DFQATT, CDR2 SNEGSKA, per germline (reference sequence). The V and J ends lost 2 bases and 5 bases respectively, with 19 bases between them. CDR3 DNA: TGCAGTGCTAGATGGTCCGGGACGGCGACCCACGAGCAGTACTTC. Translated, it gives CSARWSGTATHEQYF.

This clonotype was observed a handful of times. CDR3 sequence reads: CASSWTGPNSPLHF. Here the CDR3 DNA reads TGTGCCAGCAGCTGGACAGGACCTAATTCACCCCTCCACTTT. The V call is TRBV12-3 or TRBV12-4, the J call TRBJ1-6; 7 bases agree with TRBD1. V gave up 6 bases and J gave up 6 bases; unmatched junction bases: 5. This CDR3 is built from 14 residues.

As for this clonotype: This sequence may be a read error, since a much larger clone differs from it by one base. The chain combines TRBV2 with TRBJ1-2; D is perhaps TRBD1 (6 bases). Germline assignment: CDR1 SNHLY and CDR2 FYNNEI. The CDR3 sequence is 14 residues long. V lost 4 bases to trimming and J lost 2 bases, with 11 bases between them. The CDR3 region is CASSAGADNYGYTF. The CDR3 nucleotides are TGTGCCAGCAGTGCAGGGGCGGACAACTATGGCTACACCTTC.

This clonotype was picked up a small number of times. This chain joins TRBV10-1 and TRBJ2-2, with 13 bases identical to TRBD2. The CDR3 length is 18 residues. Germline lookup yields CDR1 WNHNN and CDR2 SYGVQD (reference sequence). The V gene end was trimmed by 3 bases and the J gene end by 3 bases; junction bases not matched to a gene: 7. The CDR3 reads CASSDHLLAGGYTGELFF. The CDR3 DNA sequence: TGCGCCAGCAGTGACCATCTACTAGCGGGAGGGTACACCGGGGAGCTGTTTTTT.

The chain is built from TRBV12-5 and TRBJ2-3; D ambiguous. Germline assignment: CDR1 LGHNT and CDR2 FRNRAP. CDR3 size: 16 residues. Trimming removed 2 bases at V and 0 bases at J, with 12 bases between. CDR3 residues: CASGLTSNPSTDTQYF. The CDR3 bases are TGTGCTAGTGGTTTGACGTCTAATCCCAGCACAGATACGCAGTATTTT.